The source of this TCR beta chain is a study of blood T cells in healthy people across ages. In its sample, this clonotype was seen a few times. The germline V gene has CDR1 SGDLS and CDR2 YYNGEE. The CDR3 contains 14 residues. With 3 bases clipped from V and 0 bases from J, the junction kept 1 base outside the gene matches. Primers used in a second PCR of roughly 7 to 12 cycles were a sample-barcoded 5' primer and a J-beta primer mix. TCRdb re-analysed the 5' RACE reads in MiXCR, keeping a single row per CDR3 protein. The sample has almost 550,000 distinct CDR3 sequences, under 30% seen once. The sample was also reused in another study, on T cells of mothers and their children.

This clonotype originated in a boy between 10 and 17 years old in good health. Sequencing was performed on blood. The genes are TRBV9 and TRBJ2-7, with 9 bases matching TRBD1. The chain's CDR3 is CASSATGGSYEQYF. Here the CDR3 DNA reads TGTGCCAGCAGCGCGACAGGGGGCTCCTACGAGCAGTACTTC.